What follows are 5 T cell receptor beta chains derived from one specimen sequenced in a study of blood T cell repertoires in COVID-19. Sequencing used immunoSEQ multiplex PCR; TCRdb keeps in-frame clones, though not all of them. The sample contains some 200,000 clones, roughly 84% of which appear only once. Sequencing input: peripheral blood. Source of these receptors: an elderly woman with acute or convalescent COVID-19.

The rearrangement links TRBV5-5 to TRBJ2-7; D perhaps matches TRBD2 (6 bases). V lost 0 bases and J lost 4, with 17 bases in between. The CDR3 totals 16 residues. Germline lookup yields CDR1 SGHKS and CDR2 YYEKEE (reference sequence). The CDR3 protein is CASSLDAGSVGYEQYF. Here the CDR3 DNA reads TGTGCCAGCAGCTTGGATGCGGGGTCAGTCGGATACGAGCAGTACTTC. The full variable domain, rest sourced from reference TRBV5-5 and TRBJ2-7, is DAGVTQSPTHLIKTRGQQVTLRCSPISGHKSVSWYQQVLGQGPQFIFQYYEKEERGRGNFPDRFSARQFPNYSSELNVNALLLGDSALYLCASSLDAGSVGYEQYFGPGTRLTVT.

The rearrangement uses TRBV19 and TRBJ2-7; 10 nucleotides line up with TRBD1. J gave up 4 bases and V 6 bases, and 3 bases lay outside the gene matches. The germline CDR1 and CDR2 sequences are LNHDA and SQIVND (reference sequence). The CDR3 loop spans 13 amino acids. CDR3 sequence: CASRDRGQYEQYF. The DNA of the CDR3 is TGTGCCAGTAGAGACAGGGGGCAGTACGAGCAGTACTTC.

This chain joins TRBV5-1 and TRBJ1-1, with 7 bases fitting TRBD1. After removal of 5 bases from V and 0 bases from J, the junction contained 19 bases not matched to a gene. Per germline, CDR1 SGHRS and CDR2 YFSETQ. This CDR3 comprises 19 residues. CDR3 in DNA: TGCGCCAGCAGTATGGAGGGGCCCGGGAGGGGGCGGATGAACACTGAAGCTTTCTTT. Protein product: CASSMEGPGRGRMNTEAFF.

The V call is TRBV7-7, the J call TRBJ2-6; 10 nucleotides align to TRBD2. Germline V gene data show CDR1 as SSHAT and CDR2 as FNYEAQ (reference sequence). This CDR3 is 21 amino acids long. V trimming: 5 bases; J trimming: 1 base; junction bases outside the gene matches: 17. For the CDR3, the DNA is TGTGCCAGCAGCACAACCCCTGCTCCTAGCGGGAGTGTATCTGGGGCCAACGTCCTGACTTTC. Protein sequence: CASSTTPAPSGSVSGANVLTF. The full variable domain, in which reference TRBV7-7 and TRBJ2-6 provide the parts outside the CDR3, is GAGVSQSPRYKVTKRGQDVTLRCDPISSHATLYWYQQALGQGPEFLTYFNYEAQPDKSGLPSDRFSAERPEGSISTLTIQRTEQRDSAMYRCASSTTPAPSGSVSGANVLTFGAGSRLTVL.

The rearrangement joins TRBV3-1 (or the pseudogene TRBV3-2) to TRBJ2-7; possibly TRBD2 for D (6 bases). With 1 base removed from V and 3 bases from J, the gap between germline ends came to 10 bases. Germline V lookup: CDR1 LGHDT, CDR2 YNNKEL (reference sequence). CDR3 length: 14 amino acids. The CDR3 DNA reads as TGTGCCAGCAGCCAAGCGACGGGGGACTACGAGCAGTACTTC. Amino acids: CASSQATGDYEQYF.